This T cell receptor beta chain was profiled in a study of blood T cell repertoires in COVID-19. Study context: The United States, Italy and Spain were the sources of the acute and convalescent COVID-19 samples. PBMCs, B-cell-depleted T cells, or T cells were the source of the cDNA or gDNA that made up the material.

The CDR3 spans 13 residues. CDR1 is MNHEY and CDR2 is SMNVEV in the germline V gene (reference sequence). Trimming took 7 bases from V and 4 from J, leaving 11 bases between them. The assay was immunoSEQ multiplex PCR, and TCRdb's table has in-frame clones only and misses some. The sample carries 250,000 to 300,000 clones, about 89% recorded once. V is TRBV27 and J is TRBJ2-1; TRBD1 is a possible D gene (5 bases). The sequenced sample consisted of peripheral blood. The receptor was isolated from a woman in her thirties with COVID-19, enrolled during active disease. In nucleotides, the CDR3 is TGTGCCAGCACCTCCAGGGATTACAATGAGCAGTTCTTC. Its translation is CASTSRDYNEQFF.